Described below is a single TCR beta chain sequence and its context. Its antigen remains unidentified. The CDR3 length is 12 residues. Germline loops: CDR1 SGHRS, CDR2 YFSETQ. V was shortened by 7 bases and J by 0 bases, with 7 bases between the two germline ends. The sample originates from a study of OX40 agonist ivuxolimab in advanced cancers. Study at large: Ivuxolimab, which patients received intravenously every 2 weeks, was dosed at 0.01 to 10 mg/kg. Dose-escalation subjects each had hepatocellular carcinoma, melanoma, renal cell or head and neck cancer.

Repertoires were generated with immunoSEQ multiplex PCR, while TCRdb's copy carries only in-frame clones and drops some. The table shows fewer than 40,000 clones, with over 60% occurring only once. Findings and caveats of the study: Normalized T-cell clonal expansion was also low in some nonresponders.

The J gene is TRBJ1-1, the V gene TRBV5-1; D not resolved. The receptor was derived from an adult with an advanced solid tumor such as melanoma, head and neck, liver or kidney cancer. The sequencing here drew on CD4+ or CD8+ T cells sorted from blood, taken in a trial of the OX40 agonist ivuxolimab. The CDR3: CASREMNTEAFF. As DNA, the CDR3 is TGCGCCAGCCGGGAGATGAACACTGAAGCTTTCTTT.